The clone carrying this T cell receptor beta chain was seen many times. This specimen comes from a study of T cells after yellow fever vaccination. At the level of the study: For low cell numbers, libraries were made with SMART-Seq v4 Ultra Low Input.

CDR1 is SGHTA and CDR2 is FQGNSA in the germline V gene. The V end lost 5 bases, the J end lost 1 base, and 11 bases lay between the germline ends. CDR3 length: 14 residues. The authors made TCR cDNA by 5'RACE template switching, adding a universal primer site and UMIs. One entry per CDR3 protein, called by TCRdb with MiXCR from the 5' RACE reads. The sample consists of a few hundred thousand distinct CDR3 sequences, approximately 3.2% of them appearing once. The input for sequencing was CD4+ T cells sorted from PBMCs, taken 10 days after the yellow fever booster vaccination. V usage is TRBV7-2 and J usage is TRBJ1-1; TRBD1 is a possible D gene (5 bases). The receptor comes from a man aged 18 to 35 who received the YFV17D yellow fever vaccine. CDR3 amino acids: CASSQGHQNTEAFF. The CDR3 coding sequence is TGTGCCAGCAGCCAAGGACATCAGAACACTGAAGCTTTCTTT.